These 29 T cell receptor beta chains were all obtained from the same sample, sequenced in a study of CD8+ T cells in alopecia areata. cDNA prepared by RNA extraction and subsequent reverse transcription served as the template for sequencing. The data were produced by immunoSEQ multiplex PCR, yet TCRdb's version contains in-frame clones alone and is incomplete. The table records 160,000 or so clones, roughly 66% of them present only once. Sample: CD8+ T cells sorted from blood, taken at week 0. These TCRs come from a human donor with alopecia areata.

This clone has just a few counts. V is TRBV6-5 and J is TRBJ2-1; 11 bases line up with TRBD2. CDR3 length equals 14 residues. J lost 6 bases, V lost 6 bases, and 4 bases had no gene match. CDR1 MNHEY and CDR2 SVGAGI come from the germline V gene. The CDR3 DNA is TGTGCCAGCAGAGTAGCGGGGGGGCTCAATGAGCAGTTCTTC. Amino acid sequence: CASRVAGGLNEQFF.

J is TRBJ1-1 and V is TRBV5-6; D unclear. There are 14 residues in the CDR3. Germline V gene data show CDR1 as SGHDT and CDR2 as YYEEEE. Trimming removed 2 bases from V and 1 base from J, with 9 bases in between. The CDR3 sequence is CASSLDIPNTEAFF. The CDR3 DNA follows: TGTGCCAGCAGCTTAGATATCCCGAACACTGAAGCTTTCTTT.

The genes are TRBV9 and TRBJ1-1; D remains unclear. Trimming removed 2 bases at V and 4 bases at J, with 18 bases between. The germline V gene encodes CDR1 SGDLS and CDR2 YYNGEE. The CDR3 has 16 residues. DNA for the CDR3: TGTGCCAGCAGCGTGGCCGTAGGAACCCCAAGCACTGAAGCTTTCTTT. Its translation is CASSVAVGTPSTEAFF.

The CDR3 nucleotides read TGTGCCAGCAGAGGGACAAAGCTAGCCAAAAACATTCAGTACTTC. Its protein is CASRGTKLAKNIQYF. The chain carries TRBV2 and TRBJ2-4, with D possibly being TRBD1 (6 bases). V was trimmed by 6 bases and J by 0 bases, leaving 12 bases between them. The CDR3 has 15 amino acids. Germline-derived CDR1 and CDR2 are SNHLY and FYNNEI.

A note on this clone: A read error may account for a junction end that differs from germline. V gene TRBV9 combines with J gene TRBJ2-1; D is unclear. The CDR3 is made up of 13 amino acids. CDR1 and CDR2 from the germline V gene are SGDLS and YYNGEE. CDR3: CASSVGSSNEQFF. The CDR3 DNA follows: TGTGCCAGCAGCGTAGGTTCCTCCAATGAGCAGTTCTTC.

This clone appeared once. The gene calls are TRBV30 and TRBJ1-5, with TRBD1 matching over 10 bases. The CDR3 spans 16 residues. V shed 1 base and J 5 bases; nucleotides not matched to a gene: 8. CDR1 GTSNPN and CDR2 SVGIG come from the germline V gene (reference sequence). The CDR3 DNA is TGTGCCTGGAGTGACCCGGGACAGGGGTTCGATCAGCCCCAGCATTTT. The encoded protein is CAWSDPGQGFDQPQHF.

This clone was detected once. V is TRBV5-1 and J is TRBJ2-1, with D possibly TRBD2 on 6 matching bases. Looked up from germline, CDR1 is SGHRS and CDR2 is YFSETQ. This CDR3 is built from 15 residues. The V end was cut by 4 bases, the J end by 3 bases, with 14 bases between. Written as DNA, the CDR3 is TGCGCCAGCAGCCCAACCGACGGGGGCTACAATGAGCAGTTCTTC. Translated, it gives CASSPTDGGYNEQFF.

This chain joins TRBV7-8 and TRBJ1-2; D is unresolved. Deletions cut 1 base from V and 8 bases from J, with 14 bases between. This CDR3 contains 14 residues. Germline values: CDR1 SGHVS, CDR2 FQNEAQ. CDR3 sequence reads: CASSLGGTGWGYTF. The CDR3 coding sequence is TGTGCCAGCAGCTTAGGAGGCACGGGATGGGGCTACACCTTC.

The chain carries TRBV29-1 and TRBJ2-2; D might be TRBD1 (5 bases). The germline V gene has CDR1 SQVTM and CDR2 ANQGSEA. With 3 bases removed from V and 5 bases from J, the gap between germline ends came to 13 bases. The CDR3 sequence is 14 residues long. The CDR3 region is CSVEGLGATGELFF. The DNA for the CDR3 is TGCAGCGTTGAGGGTCTTGGGGCAACCGGGGAGCTGTTTTTT.

The rearrangement joins TRBV13 to TRBJ1-1; no clear D gene. The CDR3 is made up of 13 amino acids. The ends were cut back, 5 bases at V and 3 bases at J, with 10 bases in the middle. Germline V gives CDR1 PRHDT, CDR2 FYEKMQ (reference sequence). This CDR3 reads CASSGGDDTEAFF. The CDR3 nucleotides are TGTGCCAGCAGCGGCGGGGATGACACTGAAGCTTTCTTT.

This clone has a handful of counts. This chain connects TRBV4-1 to TRBJ2-5; perhaps TRBD1 as D (6 bases). CDR1 and CDR2 from the germline V gene are MGHRA and YSYEKL. V gave up 3 bases and J gave up 2 bases, with 13 bases separating them. The CDR3 contains 15 residues. The CDR3 DNA follows: TGCGCCAGCAGCCAGAGCGACAGGCCGCAAGAGACCCAGTACTTC. Encoded protein: CASSQSDRPQETQYF.

This clone showed up just once. This sequence joins TRBV7-3 and TRBJ2-3; D gene uncertain. The CDR3 extends over 14 amino acids. Trimming took 4 bases from V and 0 from J, leaving 8 bases between them. CDR1 SGHTA and CDR2 FQGTGA come from the germline V gene. CDR3 in DNA: TGTGCCAGCAGCTACTTAGGGAGCACAGATACGCAGTATTTT. Residues: CASSYLGSTDTQYF.

This rearrangement joins TRBV30 to TRBJ1-2, with TRBD1 matching over 10 bases. Germline CDR1 is GTSNPN and CDR2 is SVGIG (reference sequence). V shed 1 base, J shed 6 bases, and the junction held 2 bases outside the gene matches. The CDR3 runs to 13 residues. The CDR3: CAWSGGTGDGYTF. The CDR3, as DNA: TGTGCCTGGAGTGGCGGGACAGGGGATGGCTACACCTTC.

This clone was recorded once. The chain is built from TRBV7-3 and TRBJ2-3; TRBD2 aligns across 12 bases. There are 15 residues in the CDR3. The germline gives CDR1 SGHTA, CDR2 FQGTGA. V shed 4 bases and J 4 bases; nucleotides not matched to a gene: 3. CDR3 sequence (DNA): TGTGCCAGCAGCTCTAGCGGGGGGGCTTCAGATACGCAGTATTTT. Protein: CASSSSGGASDTQYF.

The chain employs TRBV5-4 and TRBJ2-1; D is undetermined. This CDR3 region has 16 residues. The V end was cut by 1 base, the J end by 0 bases, with 11 bases between. Germline V gene sequence: CDR1 SGHNT, CDR2 YYREEE (reference sequence). This chain's CDR3 is CASSLSPGFSYNEQFF. The CDR3 region has the DNA TGTGCCAGCAGCTTGTCCCCCGGGTTCTCCTACAATGAGCAGTTCTTC.

V usage is TRBV27 and J usage is TRBJ1-5; 9 nucleotides agree with TRBD1. The CDR3 totals 15 residues. The germline V gene has CDR1 MNHEY and CDR2 SMNVEV (reference sequence). V lost 4 bases, J lost 5 bases, and 6 bases stayed unmatched. CDR3 in amino acids: CASSWTGEVDQPQHF. Here the CDR3 DNA reads TGTGCCAGCAGTTGGACAGGGGAGGTCGATCAGCCCCAGCATTTT.

The chain employs TRBV30 and TRBJ2-3, with TRBD2 identical over 8 bases. Per the germline V gene, CDR1 is GTSNPN and CDR2 is SVGIG (reference sequence). The CDR3 has 13 amino acids. CDR3: CAARGGSTDTQYF. CDR3 DNA sequence: TGTGCGGCACGGGGGGGGTCCACAGATACGCAGTATTTT.

The J gene is TRBJ1-2, the V gene TRBV5-6; TRBD1 is a possible D gene (6 bases). The CDR3 loop spans 12 amino acids. V lost 0 bases and J 14 bases, leaving 14 bases between the germline ends. Germline CDR1 is SGHDT and CDR2 is YYEEEE. For the CDR3, the DNA is TGTGCCAGCAGCTTGGGAGCCTCCCAGGGGACCTTC. This sequence encodes CASSLGASQGTF.

The V gene is TRBV9, the J gene TRBJ1-5; TRBD1 matches 8 bases. Per the germline V gene, CDR1 is SGDLS and CDR2 is YYNGEE. After removal of 0 bases from V and 6 bases from J, the junction contained 2 bases not matched to a gene. This CDR3 is built from 14 residues. The CDR3 nucleotides are TGTGCCAGCAGCGTAGGTACAGGGGGTCAGCCCCAGCATTTT. Translation: CASSVGTGGQPQHF.

This chain links TRBV6-5 with TRBJ2-2; D ambiguous. The V end was cut by 6 bases, the J end by 4 bases, with 6 bases between. The CDR3 runs to 12 residues. Germline assignment: CDR1 MNHEY and CDR2 SVGAGI. The CDR3 sequence is CASSLVTGELFF. The CDR3 DNA reads as TGTGCCAGCAGCTTAGTCACCGGGGAGCTGTTTTTT.

CDR3 residues: CAWSGDSNYGYTF. CDR3 nucleotide sequence: TGTGCCTGGAGCGGGGACAGTAACTATGGCTACACCTTC. This chain joins TRBV30 and TRBJ1-2; 7 positions match TRBD1. Trimming removed 3 bases from V and 1 base from J; junction bases left unmatched: 2. The CDR3 has 13 amino acids. Germline V lookup: CDR1 GTSNPN, CDR2 SVGIG (reference sequence).

This CDR3 is CASSMGQGADTQYF. The CDR3, as DNA: TGTGCCAGTAGTATGGGACAGGGCGCAGATACGCAGTATTTT. The V call is TRBV19, the J call TRBJ2-3, with 9 bases that match TRBD1. The trim removed 3 bases at V and 4 bases at J, leaving 2 bases unmatched. CDR1 and CDR2 (germline): LNHDA, SQIVND (reference sequence). This CDR3 contains 14 residues.

This clone was seen only once. The chain uses TRBV6-5 and TRBJ1-5; tentatively, D is TRBD1 (5 bases). The germline V gene has CDR1 MNHEY and CDR2 SVGAGI. With 7 bases removed from V and 6 bases from J, the gap between germline ends came to 10 bases. This CDR3 is built from 12 residues. CDR3 loop: CASNSGGQPQHF. As DNA, the CDR3 is TGTGCCAGCAATTCTGGGGGTCAGCCCCAGCATTTT.

The CDR3 sequence is CASSYSIGRGNTEAFF. The CDR3 region has the DNA TGTGCCAGCAGTTACTCGATAGGCAGGGGGAACACTGAAGCTTTCTTT. V gene TRBV6-5 combines with J gene TRBJ1-1; D might be TRBD1 (6 bases). V was clipped by 0 bases and J by 1 base, with 12 bases between them. Germline V CDR1 and CDR2: MNHEY, SVGAGI. The CDR3 runs 16 residues.

This chain connects TRBV13 to TRBJ1-2, with 7 bases that match TRBD1. V shed 3 bases, J shed 7 bases, and the junction held 8 bases outside the gene matches. This CDR3 contains 14 residues. Germline CDR1 is PRHDT and CDR2 is FYEKMQ (reference sequence). The CDR3 sequence: CASSFTTGLGGYTF. CDR3 nucleotide sequence: TGTGCCAGCAGCTTCACGACAGGGCTGGGTGGCTACACCTTC.

V usage is TRBV5-1 and J usage is TRBJ2-7; TRBD2 aligns across 11 bases. Trimming at V came to 0 bases and at J to 2 bases, leaving 7 bases not matched to a gene. CDR1 is SGHRS, CDR2 YFSETQ, per germline. The CDR3 has 17 residues. As DNA, the CDR3 is TGCGCCAGCAGCTTGGCATTACTGACTAGCGGGGCCTACGAGCAGTACTTC. It codes for CASSLALLTSGAYEQYF.

This chain connects TRBV11-2 to TRBJ2-7, with D hard to call. The ends were cut back, 3 bases at V and 5 bases at J, with 2 bases in the middle. CDR3 size: 10 residues. From germline, CDR1 is SGHAT and CDR2 FQNNGV. CDR3 amino acids: CASSFDEQYF. DNA for the CDR3: TGTGCCAGCAGCTTCGACGAGCAGTACTTC.

This clone was seen a single time. An end of the junction does not agree with germline; a read error may underlie this. The chain combines TRBV7-7 with TRBJ2-1; 8 positions match TRBD2. The CDR3 extends over 16 amino acids. CDR1 is SSHAT and CDR2 is FNYEAQ in the germline V gene (reference sequence). CDR3 DNA: TGTGCTAGCAGCGTAACCGGGACTAGCTCCTACAATGAGCAGTTCTTC. Its translation: CASSVTGTSSYNEQFF.

This clone turned up a few times. The rearrangement links TRBV4-1 to TRBJ2-7; unclear D gene. The V end was cut by 4 bases, the J end by 1 base, with 14 bases between. This CDR3 has 15 residues. Germline V gene data show CDR1 as MGHRA and CDR2 as YSYEKL. CDR3 sequence: CASSPRALGSYEQYF. The CDR3 DNA reads TGCGCCAGCAGCCCCCGGGCCCTCGGTTCCTACGAGCAGTACTTC.